The clone carrying this TCR beta chain was seen a handful of times. Its matching antigen is unknown. Deletions cut 2 bases from V and 4 bases from J, with 6 bases between. Per germline, CDR1 MNHEY and CDR2 SVGEGT. The length of the CDR3 is 13 residues. This record comes from a study of post-analysis software for immune sequencing data. Each TCR beta cDNA library carried unique molecular identifiers. One entry per CDR3 protein results from TCRdb running MiXCR on the PCR reads. The table includes 700,000 to 800,000 distinct CDR3 sequences, about 32% detected once. Study results and limitations: Strong co-clustering by F measure was seen for same-batch samples. Compared with controls, patients had more of about 5 TRBV segments, including TRBV5-6, TRBV5-1 and TRBV20-1.

The receptor was derived from a girl aged 10 to 17 with multiple sclerosis. The V and J genes are TRBV6-2 or TRBV6-3 and TRBJ2-1; D is ambiguous. The sample consisted of blood. In nucleotides, the CDR3 is TGTGCCAGCAGTTACACGCAATACAATGAGCAGTTCTTC. It yields the protein CASSYTQYNEQFF.